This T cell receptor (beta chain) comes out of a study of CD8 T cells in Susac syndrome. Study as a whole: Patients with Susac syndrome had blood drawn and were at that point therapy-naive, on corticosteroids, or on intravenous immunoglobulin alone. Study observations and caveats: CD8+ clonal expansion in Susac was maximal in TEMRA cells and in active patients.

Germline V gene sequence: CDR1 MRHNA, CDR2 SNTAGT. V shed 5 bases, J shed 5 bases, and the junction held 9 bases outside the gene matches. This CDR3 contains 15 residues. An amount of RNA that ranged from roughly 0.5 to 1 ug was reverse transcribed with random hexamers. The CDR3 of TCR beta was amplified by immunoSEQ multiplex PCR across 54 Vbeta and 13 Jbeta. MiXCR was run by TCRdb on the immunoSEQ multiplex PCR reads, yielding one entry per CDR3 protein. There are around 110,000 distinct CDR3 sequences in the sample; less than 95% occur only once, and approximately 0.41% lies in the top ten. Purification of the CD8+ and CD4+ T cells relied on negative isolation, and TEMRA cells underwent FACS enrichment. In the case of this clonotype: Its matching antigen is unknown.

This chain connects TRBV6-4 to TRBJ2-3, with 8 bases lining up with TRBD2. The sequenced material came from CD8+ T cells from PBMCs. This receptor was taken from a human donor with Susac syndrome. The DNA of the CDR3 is TGTGCCAGCAGTAATTCAGCGGGGGCGGAAGATACGCAGTATTTT. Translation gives CASSNSAGAEDTQYF.